A selection of T cell receptor beta chains follows, all from one sample in a study of cytomegalovirus exposure and HLA in healthy donors. Libraries were prepared by immunoSEQ multiplex PCR; TCRdb keeps only in-frame clonotypes and omits some of them. The sample lists 75,000 to 90,000 clones; about 79% were seen once. The sample consisted of PBMCs. The receptors originated from a male donor in good health and CMV-seropositive. The CDR3 runs from the conserved cysteine through the conserved F or W. The D gene is left open where the match is weak. Expanded clones get a size class; other rows say once, few or many, or leave the size out.

D: NA; V: TRBV10-3; size: few; J: TRBJ2-6; CDR3: CAISESEGSGANVLTF; DNA: TGTGCCATCAGTGAGTCCGAGGGCTCTGGGGCCAACGTCCTGACTTTC
D: NA; V: TRBV5-6; size: NA; J: TRBJ2-5; CDR3: CASSLGTAQETQYF; DNA: TGTGCCAGCAGCTTGGGGACAGCCCAAGAGACCCAGTACTTC
D: TRBD1; V: TRBV4-2; size: NA; J: TRBJ2-3; CDR3: CASSAGTGGYGGRQYF; DNA: TGTGCCAGCAGCGCCGGGACAGGGGGTTATGGGGGCAGGCAGTATTTT
D: NA; V: TRBV9; size: NA; J: TRBJ1-3; CDR3: CASSSQQLRGNTIYF; DNA: TGTGCCAGCAGCTCTCAACAGCTTCGTGGAAACACCATATATTTT
D: NA; V: TRBV7-9; size: NA; J: TRBJ2-3; CDR3: CASSLRLDRDTQYF; DNA: TGTGCCAGCAGCTTAAGACTAGACAGAGATACGCAGTATTTT
D: NA; V: TRBV27; size: NA; J: TRBJ2-5; CDR3: CASSPSRGSSTQYF; DNA: TGTGCCAGCAGTCCTAGCCGGGGGTCCTCAACCCAGTACTTC
D: NA; V: TRBV6-5; size: few; J: TRBJ1-1; CDR3: CASSRGWNTEAFF; DNA: TGTGCCAGCAGTCGGGGGTGGAACACTGAAGCTTTCTTT
D: TRBD1; V: TRBV7-8; size: NA; J: TRBJ1-5; CDR3: CASSSVGQGANQPQHF; DNA: TGTGCCAGCAGCTCAGTTGGACAGGGGGCAAATCAGCCCCAGCATTTT
D: TRBD2; V: TRBV6-5; size: NA; J: TRBJ2-1; CDR3: CASRRGGASYNEQFF; DNA: TGTGCCAGCAGACGCGGGGGAGCCTCCTACAATGAGCAGTTCTTC
D: NA; V: TRBV6-1; size: once; J: TRBJ1-1; CDR3: CASTLGLGVGEAFF; DNA: TGTGCCAGCACTCTAGGCCTAGGGGTCGGTGAAGCTTTCTTT
D: NA; V: TRBV7-9; size: NA; J: TRBJ1-2; CDR3: CSSSGGRNSKNYGYTF; DNA: TGTTCCAGCAGCGGGGGGAGGAACAGCAAAAACTATGGCTACACCTTC
D: NA; V: TRBV6-4; size: NA; J: TRBJ1-1; CDR3: CASSERGGDTEAFF; DNA: TGTGCCAGCAGTGAGAGGGGGGGGGACACTGAAGCTTTCTTT
D: NA; V: TRBV15; size: NA; J: TRBJ1-3; CDR3: CATSRPFIGGIGNTIYF; DNA: TGTGCCACCAGCAGACCATTTATCGGAGGGATCGGAAACACCATATATTTT
D: TRBD2; V: TRBV9; size: NA; J: TRBJ2-5; CDR3: CASSKGLAGVETQYF; DNA: TGTGCCAGCAGCAAAGGACTAGCGGGGGTTGAGACCCAGTACTTC
D: NA; V: TRBV20-1; size: NA; J: TRBJ1-2; CDR3: CSSRINYGYTF; DNA: TGCAGCAGCAGGATTAACTATGGCTACACCTTC
D: NA; V: TRBV5-8; size: medium-sized; J: TRBJ1-5; CDR3: CASSLWTDNQPQHF; DNA: TGTGCCAGCAGCTTATGGACAGACAATCAGCCCCAGCATTTT
D: NA; V: TRBV5-4; size: NA; J: TRBJ2-7; CDR3: CASSLVSRLSEQYF; DNA: TGTGCCAGCAGCTTGGTATCGCGTCTTTCCGAGCAGTACTTC
D: NA; V: TRBV6-5; size: NA; J: TRBJ2-2; CDR3: CASRKRTGELFF; DNA: TGTGCCAGCAGGAAGCGAACCGGGGAGCTGTTTTTT
D: TRBD2; V: TRBV4-1; size: NA; J: TRBJ2-2; CDR3: CASSQVPGRPGELFF; DNA: TGCGCCAGCAGCCAAGTTCCCGGGAGGCCCGGGGAGCTGTTTTTT
D: TRBD1; V: TRBV19; size: NA; J: TRBJ2-7; CDR3: CASKPTGTTYEQYF; DNA: TGTGCCAGTAAACCGACAGGGACGACCTACGAGCAGTACTTC
D: NA; V: TRBV19; size: NA; J: TRBJ1-2; CDR3: CASSIPTSRNYGYTF; DNA: TGTGCCAGTAGTATCCCCACGTCGAGAAACTATGGCTACACCTTC
D: NA; V: TRBV7-6; size: NA; J: TRBJ2-3; CDR3: CASSSQGFTDTQYF; DNA: TGTGCCAGCAGCTCCCAGGGGTTTACAGATACGCAGTATTTT
D: NA; V: TRBV6-5; size: medium-sized; J: TRBJ2-7; CDR3: CASTPGVGPYEQYF; DNA: TGTGCCAGCACCCCAGGGGTTGGGCCCTACGAGCAGTACTTC
D: NA; V: TRBV5-1; size: once; J: TRBJ1-2; CDR3: CASSKTSPYGYTF; DNA: TGCGCCAGCAGCAAAACATCTCCCTATGGCTACACCTTC
D: NA; V: TRBV28; size: once; J: TRBJ2-5; CDR3: CASSLGQSEAQYF; DNA: TGTGCCAGCAGTTTAGGCCAGTCCGAGGCCCAGTACTTC
D: NA; V: TRBV6-5; size: NA; J: TRBJ1-1; CDR3: CASSYSRRRDTEAFF; DNA: TGTGCCAGCAGTTACTCGAGGCGGCGCGACACTGAAGCTTTCTTT
D: NA; V: TRBV4-2; size: NA; J: TRBJ2-7; CDR3: CASSQLARYEQYF; DNA: TGTGCCAGCAGCCAACTAGCGAGATACGAGCAGTACTTC
D: TRBD2; V: TRBV5-1; size: NA; J: TRBJ2-5; CDR3: CASSLVLAGGQETQYF; DNA: TGCGCCAGCAGCTTGGTTCTAGCGGGAGGGCAAGAGACCCAGTACTTC
D: TRBD2; V: TRBV4-3; size: NA; J: TRBJ2-7; CDR3: CASSRGGLAGGQEQYF; DNA: TGCGCCAGCAGCCGCGGGGGACTAGCGGGGGGGCAAGAGCAGTACTTC
D: TRBD2; V: TRBV19; size: NA; J: TRBJ2-1; CDR3: CASSPGLAGGRSYNEQFF; DNA: TGTGCCAGTAGCCCTGGACTAGCGGGGGGTCGCTCCTACAATGAGCAGTTCTTC
D: TRBD1; V: TRBV11-2; size: NA; J: TRBJ1-1; CDR3: CASSDRQGPNTEAFF; DNA: TGTGCCAGCAGCGACCGACAGGGTCCCAACACTGAAGCTTTCTTT
D: NA; V: TRBV6-5; size: NA; J: TRBJ2-7; CDR3: CASRDGEAYEQYF; DNA: TGTGCCAGCAGGGATGGGGAGGCCTACGAGCAGTACTTC
D: NA; V: TRBV27; size: NA; J: TRBJ1-2; CDR3: CASSLSWGTWGYTF; DNA: TGTGCCAGCAGTTTAAGTTGGGGGACTTGGGGCTACACCTTC
D: NA; V: TRBV5-1; size: once; J: TRBJ1-2; CDR3: CASSLDAQNYGYTF; DNA: TGCGCCAGCAGCTTGGACGCACAGAACTATGGCTACACCTTC
D: TRBD1; V: TRBV28; size: NA; J: TRBJ1-2; CDR3: CASSSPGQGAGYTF; DNA: TGTGCCAGCAGTTCCCCGGGACAGGGAGCTGGCTACACCTTC
D: NA; V: TRBV27; size: NA; J: TRBJ2-1; CDR3: CASSLIMGGPLVNEQFF; DNA: TGTGCCAGCAGTTTAATTATGGGGGGGCCTTTAGTCAATGAGCAGTTCTTC
D: TRBD1; V: TRBV6-1; size: NA; J: TRBJ1-4; CDR3: CASSEGTGIYEKLFF; DNA: TGTGCCAGCAGTGAAGGGACAGGGATTTATGAAAAACTGTTTTTT
D: NA; V: TRBV6-1; size: NA; J: TRBJ2-7; CDR3: CASRWQDSSSYEQYF; DNA: TGTGCCAGCAGGTGGCAGGACAGCAGCTCCTACGAGCAGTACTTC
D: TRBD2; V: TRBV11-2; size: NA; J: TRBJ2-1; CDR3: CASSLLTRLADNEQFF; DNA: TGTGCCAGCAGCTTATTAACCCGGCTAGCGGACAATGAGCAGTTCTTC
D: NA; V: TRBV21-1; size: NA; J: TRBJ1-5; CDR3: CASSKERTGAEPQHF; DNA: TGTGCCAGCAGCAAAGAGAGGACAGGGGCTGAGCCCCAGCATTTT
D: NA; V: TRBV5-4; size: NA; J: TRBJ2-3; CDR3: CASSLASEGDTQYF; DNA: TGTGCCAGCAGCTTGGCGTCCGAGGGAGATACGCAGTATTTT
D: NA; V: TRBV6-5; size: NA; J: TRBJ1-1; CDR3: CASRKVQGHNTEAFF; DNA: TGTGCCAGCAGGAAAGTACAGGGTCACAACACTGAAGCTTTCTTT
D: NA; V: TRBV6-5; size: NA; J: TRBJ2-1; CDR3: CAAGGSSYNEQFF; DNA: TGTGCCGCAGGGGGGAGCTCCTACAATGAGCAGTTCTTC
D: NA; V: TRBV30; size: NA; J: TRBJ1-4; CDR3: CAWSPNNEKLFF; DNA: TGTGCCTGGAGTCCTAATAATGAAAAACTGTTTTTT
D: TRBD2; V: TRBV6-6; size: once; J: TRBJ2-1; CDR3: CASSVAGGGYNEQFF; DNA: TGTGCCAGCAGCGTAGCGGGGGGGGGTTACAATGAGCAGTTCTTC
D: NA; V: TRBV4-3; size: NA; J: TRBJ2-7; CDR3: CASSPEWSPTYEQYF; DNA: TGCGCCAGCAGCCCGGAGTGGAGCCCGACCTACGAGCAGTACTTC